This is a list of T cell receptor beta chains from one sample in a study of early T cells in non-severe SARS-CoV-2 infection. TCRdb reanalysed the 5' RACE reads using MiXCR and keeps one entry per CDR3 protein. The data contain about 23,000 distinct CDR3 sequences, approximately 4.5% of them singletons. Sequenced sample: whole blood. The receptors here all came from an adult who was a healthcare worker with PCR-confirmed SARS-CoV-2 infection or an uninfected control (not recorded which). The CDR3 runs from the conserved cysteine through the conserved F or W. A D gene is named only where the DNA matches it firmly. Where a row states a size, it is once, few, many or the class of an expanded clone; other rows omit it.

v_gene,j_gene,d_gene,abundance,CDR3nt,CDR3aa
TRBV4-2,TRBJ2-3,TRBD1,many,TGTGCCAGCAGCCAAGGAGCGGAGACAGGGGGCTGGGATACGCAGTATTTT,CASSQGAETGGWDTQYF
TRBV7-2,TRBJ1-1,.,many,TGTGCCAGCAGCTTACAGCTCCAGGGGGAAGCTTTCTTT,CASSLQLQGEAFF
TRBV5-6,TRBJ2-3,TRBD1,few,TGTGCCAGCAGCAGGGGACAGGGCACAGATACGCAGTATTTT,CASSRGQGTDTQYF
TRBV19,TRBJ2-1,.,many,TGTGCCAGTAGTATAGGCTTGGGGCCCTTGTACAATGAGCAGTTCTTC,CASSIGLGPLYNEQFF
TRBV4-2,TRBJ2-7,TRBD2,many,TGTGCCAGCAGCCGAACAGCATTCACCGGGACTAGCGGGGGTATACGCTCCTACGAGCAGTACTTC,CASSRTAFTGTSGGIRSYEQYF
TRBV13,TRBJ2-7,.,many,TGTGCCAGCAGCCCCCTCCGGGGGGCAGGGACCTACGAGCAGTACTTC,CASSPLRGAGTYEQYF
TRBV12-3/TRBV12-4,TRBJ1-2,.,few,TGTGCCAGCAGCACGGGATATGGCTACACCTTC,CASSTGYGYTF
TRBV27,TRBJ2-3,.,many,TGTGCCAGCAGTGCAAATCTCGAGGCAGATACGCAGTATTTT,CASSANLEADTQYF
TRBV6-2/TRBV6-3,TRBJ2-1,.,few,TGTGCCAGCAGTACCCTGGACGGGTCGCGCGCCTACAATGAGCAGTTCTTC,CASSTLDGSRAYNEQFF
TRBV7-2,TRBJ1-6,.,many,TGTGCCAGCAGCTTTCCTCCTTCACCCCTCCACTTT,CASSFPPSPLHF
TRBV12-3/TRBV12-4,TRBJ1-5,.,many,TGTGCCAGCAGTGACTCAGGGTATCAGCCCCAGCATTTT,CASSDSGYQPQHF
TRBV6-5,TRBJ2-3,.,.,TGTGCCAGCAGTTACTGGGGCTCGGGGGATGGCACAGATACGCAGTATTTT,CASSYWGSGDGTDTQYF
TRBV5-4,TRBJ2-7,.,few,TGTGCCAGCAGCAACGACGGTAGCTCCTACGAGCAGTACTTC,CASSNDGSSYEQYF
TRBV7-2,TRBJ2-3,TRBD2,many,TGTGCCAGCAGCTGGACCGGGACTAGCGGGGGGTCTAGCACAGATACGCAGTATTTT,CASSWTGTSGGSSTDTQYF
TRBV27,TRBJ1-6,.,many,TGTGCCAGCAGTTTATCAATCCCGCCTTCCGCGGCACCCCTCCACTTT,CASSLSIPPSAAPLHF
TRBV11-3,TRBJ2-1,TRBD2,medium-sized,TGTGCCAGCAGCTTAGTCACGGGGGGCTACAATGAGCAGTTCTTC,CASSLVTGGYNEQFF
TRBV4-3,TRBJ2-2,TRBD2,.,TGCGCCAGCAGCCAAGACCCGGGACTAGCGGGGGTCACCGGGGAGCTGTTTTTT,CASSQDPGLAGVTGELFF
TRBV11-2,TRBJ2-3,.,many,TGTGCCAGCAGCTTAGATTGGGGCGGGAGCACAGATACGCAGTATTTT,CASSLDWGGSTDTQYF
TRBV29-1,TRBJ2-7,.,medium-sized,TGCAGCGTTTATCTGGGATACGAGCAGTACTTC,CSVYLGYEQYF
TRBV4-3,TRBJ1-6,.,many,TGCGCCAGCAGCCAAGAGGTGTGGGGGAATTCACCCCTCCACTTT,CASSQEVWGNSPLHF
TRBV29-1,TRBJ2-5,.,many,TGCAGCGTTGAGGGGGGCGCGGAGACCCAGTACTTC,CSVEGGAETQYF
TRBV5-5,TRBJ2-2,TRBD1,many,TGTGCCAGCAGCTTGGCGACAGGGAAGGCGCGTACCGGGGAGCTGTTTTTT,CASSLATGKARTGELFF
TRBV12-5,TRBJ2-3,TRBD2,many,TGTGCTAGTGGCCCGCCCGAAGCGGGGGGGCGCGCGCAGTATTTT,CASGPPEAGGRAQYF
TRBV5-1,TRBJ2-3,TRBD2,many,TGCGCCAGCAGCTTGGATAGTCTAGCGGGGGACCTCACAGATACGCAGTATTTT,CASSLDSLAGDLTDTQYF
TRBV12-3/TRBV12-4,TRBJ1-3,.,many,TGTGCCAGCAGTCTAGGGGGAAACACCATATATTTT,CASSLGGNTIYF
TRBV29-1,TRBJ2-3,.,.,TGCAGCGCCGATGACAGCACAGATACGCAGTATTTT,CSADDSTDTQYF
TRBV6-6,TRBJ2-2,.,many,TGTGCCAGCAGCCGCATTTTCGGCGGCACCGGGGAGCTGTTTTTT,CASSRIFGGTGELFF
TRBV7-2,TRBJ1-3,.,few,TGTGCCAGCAGCTACGGCCGACGGGGAGCTGAAAACACCATATATTTT,CASSYGRRGAENTIYF
TRBV3-1,TRBJ1-1,TRBD1,medium-sized,TGTGCCAGCAGCCAAAACACAGGGGGCAGAGCTTTCTTT,CASSQNTGGRAFF
TRBV6-2/TRBV6-3,TRBJ2-3,TRBD2,.,TGTGCCAGCAGTTACGTCGGGGGGGCCACAGATACGCAGTATTTT,CASSYVGGATDTQYF
TRBV7-6,TRBJ2-1,TRBD2,many,TGTGCCAGCAGCTTAGAAACTAGCGTATACAATGAGCAGTTCTTC,CASSLETSVYNEQFF
TRBV21-1,TRBJ2-1,.,medium-sized,TGTGCCAGCAGCGCTCACGAGCAGTTCTTC,CASSAHEQFF
TRBV2,TRBJ2-7,TRBD1,many,TGTGCCAGCAGTACCGGGACAGGGTCCTACGAGCAGTACTTC,CASSTGTGSYEQYF
TRBV25-1,TRBJ2-1,.,few,TGTGCCAGCGGACCGGAACTATCTAAGTTCTTC,CASGPELSKFF
TRBV6-6,TRBJ2-3,.,many,TGTGCCAGCAGTCGACCAGGGGGGGCGGTAGATACGCAGTATTTT,CASSRPGGAVDTQYF
TRBV20-1,TRBJ2-7,.,many,TGCAGTGCACATACAGGACTGACGCATCCCTACGAGCAGTACTTC,CSAHTGLTHPYEQYF
TRBV2,TRBJ1-5,.,many,TGTGCCAGCAGTGAGGGTAGACAGCTCGGTCAGCCCCAGCATTTT,CASSEGRQLGQPQHF
TRBV5-1,TRBJ2-1,.,many,TGCGCCAGCAGCTTGGTGCAGCGGAACTACAATGAGCAGTTCTTC,CASSLVQRNYNEQFF